This is a list of T cell receptor beta chains from one sample in a study of regulatory T cells in long-lasting Graves disease. MiXCR, applied by TCRdb to the multiplex PCR reads, yields one record per CDR3 protein. This table holds some 330,000 distinct CDR3 sequences, 12% found once. These data were also reused for a study on T cells in Graves' hyperthyroidism and ophthalmopathy.

Material: peripheral blood mononuclear cells (PBMCs), obtained at new diagnosis, from a patient treated with antithyroid drugs. Receptor source: a woman in her late teens or twenties with Graves disease. The CDR3 runs from the conserved cysteine through the conserved F or W. D genes are given only for firm matches. Clone size appears in some rows only: once, few, many, or a class for an expanded clone.

J | size | V | D | CDR3 | DNA
TRBJ1-1 | few | TRBV19 | TRBD1 | CAIQGGMNTEAFF | TGTGCCATACAAGGGGGCATGAACACTGAAGCTTTCTTT
TRBJ2-5 | few | TRBV20-1 | TRBD2 | CSAIAGGPGETQYF | TGCAGTGCAATAGCGGGGGGGCCGGGGGAGACCCAGTACTTC
TRBJ2-2 | many | TRBV5-1 | NA | CASSLSVTAKTGELFF | TGCGCCAGCAGCTTATCGGTGACAGCAAAAACCGGGGAGCTGTTTTTT
TRBJ1-5 | many | TRBV28 | NA | CASSSSTDYSNQPQHF | TGTGCCAGCAGTTCATCGACGGACTATAGCAATCAGCCCCAGCATTTT
TRBJ2-1 | few | TRBV4-1 | TRBD2 | CASSQDLGGSYNEQFF | TGCGCCAGCAGCCAAGATTTGGGAGGGTCCTACAATGAGCAGTTCTTC
TRBJ2-1 | NA | TRBV20-1 | NA | CSAQSPRSYNEQIF | TGCAGTGCTCAGTCCCCGCGGTCCTACAACGAGCAGATCTTC
TRBJ1-5 | few | TRBV2 | NA | CASSEFSGQPQHF | TGTGCCAGCAGTGAATTTTCAGGGCAGCCCCAGCATTTT
TRBJ1-1 | NA | TRBV19 | TRBD1 | CASSMTGDTEAFF | TGTGCCAGTAGTATGACAGGGGACACTGAAGCTTTCTTT
TRBJ1-4 | many | TRBV12-3/TRBV12-4 | NA | CASSLGLGAKEKLFF | TGTGCCAGCAGTTTAGGTCTGGGGGCAAAGGAAAAACTGTTTTTT
TRBJ2-2 | many | TRBV5-5 | TRBD2 | CASSLGPGLVLGGELFF | TGTGCCAGCAGCTTGGGTCCGGGACTAGTATTAGGCGGGGAGCTGTTTTTT
TRBJ1-2 | many | TRBV20-1 | TRBD1 | CSASRDSIPNLAGYTF | TGCAGTGCTAGTCGGGACAGTATACCCAATTTAGCTGGCTACACCTTC
TRBJ2-1 | NA | TRBV12-5 | TRBD2 | CASGLVRKLAGVSYNEQFF | TGTGCTAGTGGTTTGGTACGAAAGCTAGCGGGAGTCTCCTACAATGAGCAGTTCTTC
TRBJ1-2 | few | TRBV20-1 | TRBD1 | CSARADGTGLNYGYTF | TGCAGTGCTAGAGCCGACGGGACAGGCCTAAACTATGGCTACACCTTC
TRBJ2-1 | many | TRBV18 | TRBD2 | CASAVSGGEQFF | TGTGCCAGCGCCGTAAGCGGGGGTGAGCAGTTCTTC
TRBJ1-1 | many | TRBV11-1 | NA | CASSLRPLLGDTEAFF | TGTGCCAGCAGCCTCCGCCCCCTCCTTGGGGACACTGAAGCTTTCTTT
TRBJ2-1 | many | TRBV7-8 | NA | CASSIRDIYGSSYNEQFF | TGTGCCAGCAGCATCAGGGACATCTATGGGAGCTCCTACAATGAGCAGTTCTTC
TRBJ1-1 | many | TRBV28 | NA | CASSFPKFKTQGGNTEAFF | TGTGCCAGCAGTTTCCCCAAATTCAAAACACAGGGAGGGAACACTGAAGCTTTCTTT
TRBJ2-5 | many | TRBV7-9 | NA | CASTYHGIRETQYF | TGTGCCAGCACCTATCACGGGATTCGAGAGACCCAGTACTTC
TRBJ2-7 | many | TRBV2 | NA | CASTGSVVLSSYEQYF | TGTGCCAGCACGGGATCGGTAGTTTTGTCTTCCTACGAGCAGTACTTC
TRBJ1-2 | many | TRBV11-2 | NA | CASSRLTGGDQGYTF | TGTGCCAGCAGCCGACTAACCGGAGGCGACCAGGGCTACACCTTC
TRBJ2-5 | NA | TRBV20-1 | NA | CSASGLEWRQETQYF | TGCAGTGCTAGTGGCCTGGAGTGGCGGCAAGAGACCCAGTACTTC
TRBJ2-3 | many | TRBV7-3 | NA | CASSLIRTDTQYF | TGTGCCAGCAGCTTAATCCGCACAGATACGCAGTATTTT
TRBJ2-1 | few | TRBV27 | NA | CASSQYNNEQFF | TGTGCCAGCAGTCAGTATAACAATGAGCAGTTCTTC
TRBJ2-7 | many | TRBV18 | NA | CASSPLGARTSYEQYF | TGTGCCAGCTCACCCCTAGGCGCACGGACGTCTTACGAGCAGTACTTC
TRBJ1-4 | many | TRBV28 | NA | CASTLGGEGATNEKLFF | TGTGCCAGCACCCTGGGGGGGGAAGGAGCAACTAATGAAAAACTGTTTTTT
TRBJ2-6 | many | TRBV3-1 | NA | CASSQAAPGTSSGANVLTF | TGTGCCAGCAGCCAAGCGGCTCCAGGGACCTCCTCTGGGGCCAACGTCCTGACTTTC
TRBJ2-3 | few | TRBV5-1 | NA | CASSLDPRETDTQYF | TGCGCCAGCAGCTTGGACCCCCGGGAGACAGATACGCAGTATTTT
TRBJ1-2 | NA | TRBV10-3 | TRBD1 | CAITGQGGNYGYTF | TGTGCCATCACCGGACAGGGAGGAAACTATGGCTACACCTTC
TRBJ1-2 | many | TRBV6-7 | NA | CATPGQPNYGYTF | TGTGCCACCCCGGGACAACCTAACTATGGCTACACCTTC
TRBJ2-7 | many | TRBV18 | TRBD1 | CASSLQGAYSSYEQYF | TGTGCCAGCTCATTACAGGGGGCCTACTCGTCCTACGAGCAGTACTTC
TRBJ2-2 | many | TRBV27 | NA | CASRPHGGANTGELFF | TGTGCCAGCAGACCCCATGGGGGAGCAAACACCGGGGAGCTGTTTTTT
TRBJ2-3 | many | TRBV6-1 | NA | CASSTQAKLTSTDTQYF | TGTGCCAGCAGTACCCAAGCTAAACTGACTAGCACAGATACGCAGTATTTT
TRBJ2-5 | many | TRBV2 | TRBD2 | CAKAASGYQETQYF | TGTGCCAAAGCGGCTAGCGGGTACCAAGAGACCCAGTACTTC
TRBJ2-1 | many | TRBV7-2 | NA | CASSLEGGGATYNEQFF | TGTGCCAGCAGCTTAGAGGGGGGAGGGGCTACCTACAATGAGCAGTTCTTC
TRBJ2-5 | NA | TRBV12-3/TRBV12-4 | TRBD2 | CASSLSGRSETQYF | TGTGCCAGCAGTTTGAGCGGGAGGTCAGAGACCCAGTACTTC
TRBJ2-1 | many | TRBV20-1 | TRBD2 | CSAPIAGLGEQFF | TGCAGTGCGCCGATAGCGGGATTGGGTGAGCAGTTCTTC
TRBJ2-5 | many | TRBV27 | NA | CASSFLPLGSQYF | TGTGCCAGCAGTTTCCTTCCCCTAGGATCCCAGTACTTC
TRBJ1-1 | many | TRBV9 | TRBD1 | CASGYRGGDTEAFF | TGTGCCAGCGGTTACAGGGGAGGAGACACTGAAGCTTTCTTT
TRBJ1-1 | many | TRBV10-3 | NA | CAISESRDTEAFF | TGTGCCATCAGTGAGTCGAGGGACACTGAAGCTTTCTTT
TRBJ1-2 | many | TRBV5-6 | TRBD1 | CASSRGTGRGYTF | TGTGCCAGCAGCCGGGGGACAGGCAGGGGCTACACCTTC
TRBJ1-3 | NA | TRBV13 | NA | CASSFQGDGNTIYF | TGTGCCAGCAGCTTCCAGGGCGACGGAAACACCATATATTTT
TRBJ1-4 | many | TRBV7-6 | NA | CASSSGVPNEKLFF | TGTGCCAGCAGCTCCGGGGTCCCGAATGAAAAACTGTTTTTT
TRBJ2-2 | many | TRBV5-1 | NA | CASQTGHQNTGELFF | TGCGCCAGCCAAACGGGACACCAGAACACCGGGGAGCTGTTTTTT